This TCR beta chain was recovered during a study of T cell repertoires in cytomegalovirus infection (dated by TCRdb to the late 2010s). Looking at the study overall: The peptide stimulations were aimed at well-studied HLA-B-restricted epitopes as well as recently identified HLA-C-restricted CMV epitopes, whose presentation resists viral immunomodulation. Donor HLA type was relevant to the analysis, because carriage of CMV infection together with the matching HLA type was indicated by public TCR beta signatures. What the research found in general, with its limitations: The ex vivo response was dominated by HLA-C-restricted CMV-specific TCR beta clonotypes, which also provided the single most frequent clonotype in two of eight donors. In both this cohort and an independent cohort of 352 donors, the cumulative frequency of public TCR beta family members distinguished carriers of CMV infection plus the relevant HLA type.

This clonotype was seen repeatedly, ten times or more. Its target antigen remains unknown. No base quality information exists; no much larger clone differs at one position. From the cysteine through the phenylalanine, the CDR3 covers 13 amino acids. Kept here is only the CDR3 DNA, which spans 39 bases and is read in frame from base 1. The V and J ends are trimmed by 2 bases and 7 bases, leaving 9 bases between them. The germline V gene yields SGHVS for CDR1 and FNYEAQ for CDR2. These reads were obtained on an Illumina HiSeq 1500. Clones were called with MiXCR by TCRdb after fastp trimmed the public reads at Q25, and only in-frame beta chains were retained. Merged by CDR3 protein, the rows form single entries marked with the most common genes and DNA. This sample comprises about 920,000 distinct CDR3 sequences, about 33% of them detected only once. Around an eighth of the sample is held by the ten biggest clonotypes.

In the paper's terms, the treatment or condition label means: in vitro stimulation with specific CMV peptide epitopes to enrich CMV-specific T cells. Sequencing used cultured CD8+ T cells from PBMCs, obtained from culture after CMV antigen stimulation. In this chain, TRBV7-6 is recombined with TRBJ2-1; the D gene cannot be resolved reliably. This receptor was taken from a human donor in good health (CMV status not recorded). Some clones in this sample may be carry-over from other donors' samples. CDR3 sequence: CASSLFLLNEQFF. The nucleotide sequence is given as TGTGCCAGCAGCTTATTCTTATTGAATGAGCAGTTCTTC. Reference TRBV7-6 and TRBJ2-1 genes cover what lies past the CDR3, so the full variable domain is GAGVSQSPRYKVTKRGQDVALRCDPISGHVSLYWYRQALGQGPEFLTYFNYEAQQDKSGLPNDRFSAERPEGSISTLTIQRTEQRDSAMYRCASSLFLLNEQFFGPGTRLTVL.